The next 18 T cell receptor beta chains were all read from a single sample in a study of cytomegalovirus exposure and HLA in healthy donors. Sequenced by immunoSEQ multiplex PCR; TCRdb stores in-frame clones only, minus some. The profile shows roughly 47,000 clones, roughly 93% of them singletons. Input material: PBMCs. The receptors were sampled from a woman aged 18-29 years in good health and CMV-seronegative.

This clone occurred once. The CDR3 spells CASSEQGVIGNQPQHF. The CDR3 DNA is TGTGCCAGCAGTGAACAGGGGGTGATAGGCAATCAGCCCCAGCATTTT. This chain uses TRBV6-1 with TRBJ1-5; 7 bases align to TRBD1. Trimming at V came to 2 bases and at J to 2 bases, leaving 6 bases not matched to a gene. The CDR3 sequence is 16 residues long. Germline V gene lookup returns CDR1 MNHNS and CDR2 SASEGT.

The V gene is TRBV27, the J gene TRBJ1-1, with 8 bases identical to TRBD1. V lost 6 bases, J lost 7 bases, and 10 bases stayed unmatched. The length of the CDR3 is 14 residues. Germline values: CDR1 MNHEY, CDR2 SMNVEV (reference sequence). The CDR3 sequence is CASRLGQGELEAFF. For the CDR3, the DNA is TGTGCCAGCAGACTCGGACAGGGCGAGCTTGAAGCTTTCTTT.

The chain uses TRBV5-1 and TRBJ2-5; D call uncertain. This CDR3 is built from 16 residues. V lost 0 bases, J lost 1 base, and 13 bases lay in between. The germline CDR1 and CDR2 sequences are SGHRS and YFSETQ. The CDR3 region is CASSLGLEPFQETQYF. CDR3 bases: TGCGCCAGCAGCTTGGGGCTAGAGCCCTTCCAAGAGACCCAGTACTTC.

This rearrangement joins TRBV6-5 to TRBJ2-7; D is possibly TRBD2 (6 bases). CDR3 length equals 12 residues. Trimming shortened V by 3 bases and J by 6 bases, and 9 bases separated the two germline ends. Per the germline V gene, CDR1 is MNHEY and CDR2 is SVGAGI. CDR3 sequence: CASSYGGVEQYF. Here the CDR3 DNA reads TGTGCCAGCAGTTATGGAGGGGTCGAGCAGTACTTC.

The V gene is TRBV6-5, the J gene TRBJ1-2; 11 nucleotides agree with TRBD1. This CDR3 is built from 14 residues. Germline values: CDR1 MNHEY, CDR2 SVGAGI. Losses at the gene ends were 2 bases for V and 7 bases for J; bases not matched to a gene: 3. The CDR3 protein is CASSYGTGGSGYTF. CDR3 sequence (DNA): TGTGCCAGCAGTTACGGGACAGGGGGTAGTGGCTACACCTTC.

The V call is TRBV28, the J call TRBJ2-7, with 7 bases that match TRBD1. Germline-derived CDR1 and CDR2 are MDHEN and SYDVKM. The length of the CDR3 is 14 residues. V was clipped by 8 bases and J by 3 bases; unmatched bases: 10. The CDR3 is CASGAPDRYYEQYF. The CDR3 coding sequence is TGTGCCAGCGGTGCCCCGGACAGGTACTACGAGCAGTACTTC.

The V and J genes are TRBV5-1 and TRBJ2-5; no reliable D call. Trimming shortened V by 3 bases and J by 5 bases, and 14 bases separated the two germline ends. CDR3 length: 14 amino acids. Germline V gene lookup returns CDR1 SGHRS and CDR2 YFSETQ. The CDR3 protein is CASSSTTSQETQYF. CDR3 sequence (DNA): TGCGCCAGCAGCTCCACCACCTCCCAGGAGACCCAGTACTTC.

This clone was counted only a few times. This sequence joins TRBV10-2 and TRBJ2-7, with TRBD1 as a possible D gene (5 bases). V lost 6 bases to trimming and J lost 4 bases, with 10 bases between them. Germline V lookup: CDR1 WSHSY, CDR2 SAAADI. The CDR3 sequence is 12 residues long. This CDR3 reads CASSHGQYEQYF. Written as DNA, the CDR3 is TGCGCCAGCAGCCATGGACAATACGAGCAGTACTTC.

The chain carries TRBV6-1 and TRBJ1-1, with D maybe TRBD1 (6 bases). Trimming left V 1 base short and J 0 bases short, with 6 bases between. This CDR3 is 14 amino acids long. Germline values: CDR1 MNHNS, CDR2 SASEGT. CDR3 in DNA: TGTGCCAGCAGTGAAGGGACAGTGAACACTGAAGCTTTCTTT. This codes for CASSEGTVNTEAFF.

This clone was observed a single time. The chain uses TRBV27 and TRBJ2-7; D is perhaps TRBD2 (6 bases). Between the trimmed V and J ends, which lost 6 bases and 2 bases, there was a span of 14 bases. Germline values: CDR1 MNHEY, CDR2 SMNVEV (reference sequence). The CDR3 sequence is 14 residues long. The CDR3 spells CASSRLGGTYEQYF. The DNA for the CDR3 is TGTGCCAGCAGCCGCCTGGGGGGAACCTACGAGCAGTACTTC.

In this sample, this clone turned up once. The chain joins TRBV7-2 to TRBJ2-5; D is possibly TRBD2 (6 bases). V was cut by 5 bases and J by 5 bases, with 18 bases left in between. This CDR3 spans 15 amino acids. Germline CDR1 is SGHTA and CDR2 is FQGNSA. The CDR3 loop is CASSPLGGNLETQYF. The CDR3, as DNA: TGTGCCAGCAGCCCCCTAGGCGGGAATTTGGAGACCCAGTACTTC.

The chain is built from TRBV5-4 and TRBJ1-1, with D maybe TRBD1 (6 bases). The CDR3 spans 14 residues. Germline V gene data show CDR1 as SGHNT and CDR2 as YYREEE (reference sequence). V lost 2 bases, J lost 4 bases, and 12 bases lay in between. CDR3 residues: CASSFTTGSTEAFF. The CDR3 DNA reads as TGTGCCAGCAGCTTCACAACAGGGAGCACTGAAGCTTTCTTT.

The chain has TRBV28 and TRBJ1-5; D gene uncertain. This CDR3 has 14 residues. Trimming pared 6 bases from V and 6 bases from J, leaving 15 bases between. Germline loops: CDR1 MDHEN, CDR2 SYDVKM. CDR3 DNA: TGTGCCAGCAGCCCACATCGAGACATTCAGCCCCAGCATTTT. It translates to CASSPHRDIQPQHF.

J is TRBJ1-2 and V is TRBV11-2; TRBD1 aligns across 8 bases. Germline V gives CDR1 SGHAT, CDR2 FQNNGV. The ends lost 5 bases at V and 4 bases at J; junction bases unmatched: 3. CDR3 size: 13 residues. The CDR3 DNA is TGTGCCAGCAGCATTGACAGGGGCTATGGCTACACCTTC. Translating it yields CASSIDRGYGYTF.

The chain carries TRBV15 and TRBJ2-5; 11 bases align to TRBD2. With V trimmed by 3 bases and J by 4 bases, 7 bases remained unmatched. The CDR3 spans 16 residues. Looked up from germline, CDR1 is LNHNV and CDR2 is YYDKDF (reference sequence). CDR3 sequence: CATSSARLAGIETQYF. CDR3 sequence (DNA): TGTGCCACCAGCAGTGCGCGACTAGCGGGAATAGAGACCCAGTACTTC.

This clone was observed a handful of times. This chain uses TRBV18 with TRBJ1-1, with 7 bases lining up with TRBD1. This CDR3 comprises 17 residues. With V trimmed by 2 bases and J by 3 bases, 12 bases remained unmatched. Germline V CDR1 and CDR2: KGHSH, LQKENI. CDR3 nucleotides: TGTGCCAGCTCACCAAAAAAAAGGGGGCAGGCATACACTGAAGCTTTCTTT. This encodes CASSPKKRGQAYTEAFF.

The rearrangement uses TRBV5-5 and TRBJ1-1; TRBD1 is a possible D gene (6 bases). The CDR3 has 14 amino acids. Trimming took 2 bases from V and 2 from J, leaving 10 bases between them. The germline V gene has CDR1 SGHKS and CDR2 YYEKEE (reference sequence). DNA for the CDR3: TGTGCCAGCAGCTTAGGCAGGGGAAACACTGAAGCTTTCTTT. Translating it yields CASSLGRGNTEAFF.

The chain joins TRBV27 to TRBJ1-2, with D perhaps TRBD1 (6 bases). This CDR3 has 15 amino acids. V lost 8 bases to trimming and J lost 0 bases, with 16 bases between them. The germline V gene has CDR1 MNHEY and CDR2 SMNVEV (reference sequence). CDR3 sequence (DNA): TGTGCCAGCCGCAGCTCCGGGACAACTAACTATGGCTACACCTTC. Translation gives CASRSSGTTNYGYTF.